This T cell receptor beta chain was recovered during a study of CD8 T cells in ankylosing spondylitis. The germline V and J ends were trimmed by 3 bases and 0 bases, with 2 bases remaining between them. CDR3 length: 12 residues. Findings and caveats of the study: Within ankylosing spondylitis blood, a TCR beta motif made up of under 10 highly homologous variants appeared to be characteristic. Within matched ankylosing spondylitis synovial fluid, disease-linked clones were reportedly significantly enriched.

At least ten counts were recorded for this clonotype. Antigen unknown. MiXCR, run by TCRdb on the 5' RACE reads, gives a single entry per CDR3 protein. The sample records some 220,000 distinct CDR3 sequences, about 7.3% being singletons. The source is a male donor with ankylosing spondylitis. Material: blood, either unsorted or a sorted T cell fraction (not recorded which). The J gene is TRBJ2-5, the V gene TRBV12-3 or TRBV12-4; D ambiguous. The CDR3 protein is CASSLDQETQYF. CDR3 DNA: TGTGCCAGCAGTTTGGACCAAGAGACCCAGTACTTC.